Presented here are 4 T cell receptor beta chains from one specimen sequenced in a study of T cell responses to AZD1222 COVID-19 vaccine. The data were produced by immunoSEQ multiplex PCR, yet TCRdb's version contains in-frame clones alone and is incomplete. Of about 160,000 clones in the sample, 90% to 95% were seen once. Specimen: peripheral blood, collected 28 days after the second AZD1222 dose. The receptor set was obtained from an adult who received the AZD1222 COVID-19 vaccine.

The V gene is TRBV3-1 (or the pseudogene TRBV3-2), the J gene TRBJ2-3; 13 nucleotides line up with TRBD2. V lost 3 bases, J lost 0 bases, and 6 bases stayed unmatched. CDR1 and CDR2 (germline): LGHDT, YNNKEL (reference sequence). This CDR3 comprises 18 residues. DNA for the CDR3: TGTGCCAGCAGCCAGGGACTAGCGGGAATCCCTAGCACAGATACGCAGTATTTT. It is translated as CASSQGLAGIPSTDTQYF.

The chain employs TRBV18 and TRBJ1-2; TRBD1 matches 7 bases. The CDR3 has 15 amino acids. After removal of 6 bases from V and 6 bases from J, the junction contained 13 bases not matched to a gene. The V gene's germline CDR1 is KGHSH and CDR2 LQKENI. The CDR3 sequence: CASSRKTGAEDGYTF. The CDR3 DNA reads TGTGCCAGCTCCAGAAAAACAGGGGCTGAGGATGGCTACACCTTC.

The chain uses TRBV5-4 and TRBJ1-2; D uncertain. Trimming took off 0 bases at V and 5 bases at J, with 14 bases between the two ends. The CDR3 covers 15 residues. Germline lookup yields CDR1 SGHNT and CDR2 YYREEE (reference sequence). The CDR3 region has the DNA TGTGCCAGCAGCTTGGACCCCCTGTCCGTTTATGGCTACACCTTC. Translating gives CASSLDPLSVYGYTF.

CDR3 region: CASSVRWTNEKLFF. CDR3 DNA: TGTGCCAGCAGCGTACGTTGGACTAATGAAAAACTGTTTTTT. This sequence joins TRBV9 and TRBJ1-4; D call uncertain. Trimming cost V 1 base and J 2 bases, with 6 bases left between them. The CDR3 covers 14 residues. Looked up from germline, CDR1 is SGDLS and CDR2 is YYNGEE.